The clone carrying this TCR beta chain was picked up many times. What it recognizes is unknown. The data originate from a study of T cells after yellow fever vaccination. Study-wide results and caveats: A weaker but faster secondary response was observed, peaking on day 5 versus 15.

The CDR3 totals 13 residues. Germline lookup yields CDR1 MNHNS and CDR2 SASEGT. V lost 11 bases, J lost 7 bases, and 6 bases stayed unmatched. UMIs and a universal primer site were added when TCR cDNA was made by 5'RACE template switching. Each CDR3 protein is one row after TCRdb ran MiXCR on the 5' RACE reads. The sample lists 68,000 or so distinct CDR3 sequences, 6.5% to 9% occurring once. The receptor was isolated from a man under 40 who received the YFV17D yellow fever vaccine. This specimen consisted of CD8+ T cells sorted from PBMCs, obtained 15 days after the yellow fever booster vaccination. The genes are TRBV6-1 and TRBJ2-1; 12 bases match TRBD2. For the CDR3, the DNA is TGTGCCTCGGGACTAGCGGGCGTAAATGAGCAGTTCTTC. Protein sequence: CASGLAGVNEQFF.